This TCR beta chain was identified in a study of blood T cell repertoires in COVID-19 (dated by TCRdb to 2018 to 2021). Background on the whole study: Samples from collaborators originated in the United States, Italy and Spain and spanned both the acute and convalescent phases of COVID-19. The repertoires were released in a freely available public database meant as a resource for research on the immune response to SARS-CoV-2. Deeply sampled blood TCRbeta repertoires from subjects exposed to, actively infected with, or recovered from COVID-19 were included in the dataset. The prospective study material was composed of cDNA or gDNA derived from T cells, B-cell-depleted T cells, or PBMCs. Where available, HLA class I and class II types were obtained from metadata supplied by the sample provider rather than from assay-based typing. The samples were drawn from the first 160 participants of the ongoing ImmuneRACE study and from 1,254 subjects provided by 6 global collaborators. The sample metadata nearly always contained a de-identified subject ID, COVID-19 status, age in years and sex. General study outcomes and caveats: Clinical and demographic metadata were provided uncurated, with the amount varying by source and participant.

A note on this clone: Its binding antigen is unknown. The input lacks base qualities; no much larger clone sits a single base away.

Enrolling through a virtual design, the prospective study's participants ranged in age from roughly 18 to 95 years and lived across roughly 23 United States geographic areas. Cohort assignment in the prospective study relied on participant-reported clinical history from a screening survey and a study questionnaire. Recovered participants in ImmuneRACE Cohort 3 were defined as having two consecutive negative NP/OP PCR tests, clearance from a healthcare professional, or resolution of symptoms. Each participant in the prospective study had whole blood, serum and a nasopharyngeal or oropharyngeal swab collected by mobile phlebotomists. Over a roughly 2-month period, participants in the prospective study had the option of providing additional blood draws and questionnaires. Before DNA extraction, prospective study blood samples were shipped either frozen or at room temperature. TCRbeta CDR3 regions were amplified from genomic DNA using the immunoSEQ Assay, a bias-controlled multiplex PCR. Concerning the study's data processing: Within the assay, amplification of reference gene primers was used to estimate how many nucleated cells each sample contained. Sequence reads were collapsed and filtered to measure the absolute abundance of every unique TCRbeta CDR3 rearrangement. For each sample, productive Simpson clonality was calculated as the square root of Simpson's diversity index across productive rearrangements. The table comes from immuneACCESS by way of TCRdb, which keeps in-frame sequences with V and J called. Part of the clones is missing from these tables; in studies checked, under half for an unresolved V gene and the rest for unknown reasons. Clonal size and the V and J genes are those of that table, whereas D and trimming came from the DNA. The sample table holds more than 250,000 clones, of which under 95% were seen once. 15% to 20% of the sample is held by the ten biggest clonotypes.

This receptor was identified in a woman aged 30 to 39 who had recovered from COVID-19. What was sequenced was PBMCs or T cells enriched from blood (not recorded which).

Here the CDR3 is given as CASSEGLAGFDEQFF. The base sequence is TGTGCCAGCAGTGAAGGACTAGCGGGTTTCGATGAGCAGTTCTTC. The sequence is built from TRBV2 and TRBJ2-1; TRBD2 agrees with 10 junctional bases. CDR1 SNHLY and CDR2 FYNNEI are derived from the germline V gene. The CDR3, cysteine through phenylalanine, is 15 amino acids long. Only the CDR3 DNA is retained, 45 bases long and in frame from the first base. The germline V and J ends show losses of 1 base and 8 bases respectively, and no gene match explains 5 bases of the junction.